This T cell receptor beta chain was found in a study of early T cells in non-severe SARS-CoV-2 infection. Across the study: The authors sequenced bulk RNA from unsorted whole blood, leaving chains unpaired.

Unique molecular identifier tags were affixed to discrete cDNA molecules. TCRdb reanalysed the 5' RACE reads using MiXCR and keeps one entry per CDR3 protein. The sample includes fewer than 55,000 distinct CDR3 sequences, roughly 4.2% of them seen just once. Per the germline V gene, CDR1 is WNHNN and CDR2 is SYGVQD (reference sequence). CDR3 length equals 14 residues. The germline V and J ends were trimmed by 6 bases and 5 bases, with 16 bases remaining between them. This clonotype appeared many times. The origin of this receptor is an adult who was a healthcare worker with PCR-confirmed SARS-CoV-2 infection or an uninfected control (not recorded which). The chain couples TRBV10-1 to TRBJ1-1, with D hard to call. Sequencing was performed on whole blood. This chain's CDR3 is CASSIGRANTEAFF. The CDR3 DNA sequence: TGCGCCAGCAGCATTGGACGGGCAAATACTGAAGCTTTCTTT.